This TCR beta chain was documented in a study of shared clonotypes between healthy human individuals. Study overall: Donors had three CD4 naive, three CD4 memory, two CD8 naive and one CD8 memory plate apiece.

TCRdb's copy holds only in-frame clones and misses some; the assay was immunoSEQ multiplex PCR. The table includes about 2 million clones, over 85% detected once. Worth noting for this clone: Its antigen remains unidentified.

A CD45RA-negative memory subset and a CD45RA+ naive subset were separated from the CD4+ cells. Study results and caveats: A handful of donors showed sharing of roughly 5% of naive CD4 clonotypes. Larger richness was generally estimated for naive than memory subsets.

The material sequenced was naive CD4+ T cells sorted from blood. The subset is: CD45RA+ positively selected. The clonotype was recovered from a man between 18 and 35 years old in good health.

CDR3 coding DNA: TGTGCCTGGAGGCCCTATACCGCCGAAAAACTGTTTTTT. Protein sequence: CAWRPYTAEKLFF. V usage is TRBV30 and J usage is TRBJ1-4; D call uncertain. Germline V gene sequence: CDR1 GTSNPN, CDR2 SVGIG (reference sequence). The CDR3 is made up of 13 amino acids. Trimming removed 3 bases at V and 8 bases at J, with 13 bases between.